The 6 T cell receptor beta chains below all came from one sample that was sequenced in a study of response to subunit inactivated influenza vaccine. TCRdb called the RT-PCR reads again in MiXCR, with one record for every CDR3 protein. The top ten clones hold 6.5% to 8% of a sample with hundreds of thousands of distinct CDR3 sequences, roughly 15% of them seen once. This specimen was PBMCs from blood, taken 14 days before vaccination. These TCRs come from a man between 50 and 59 years old who received an inactivated influenza vaccine.

J is TRBJ1-1 and V is TRBV5-1; D is ambiguous. Per the germline V gene, CDR1 is SGHRS and CDR2 is YFSETQ. V was trimmed by 4 bases and J by 1 base, leaving 11 bases between them. This CDR3 is built from 14 residues. In nucleotides, the CDR3 is TGCGCCAGCAGCATCGATACAAGGAACACTGAAGCTTTCTTT. Protein product: CASSIDTRNTEAFF.

The table lists this clonotype with a few counts. V and J are TRBV29-1 and TRBJ2-5; D perhaps matches TRBD1 (7 bases). Germline CDR1 SQVTM, CDR2 ANQGSEA. V lost 5 bases and J 11 bases, leaving 21 bases between the germline ends. This CDR3 spans 13 amino acids. CDR3 sequence (DNA): TGCAGCGTTAACCCCGCGGGACAGCCATCGCAGTACTTC. It yields the protein CSVNPAGQPSQYF. The variable domain in full, with the rest retrieved from reference TRBV29-1 and TRBJ2-5, is SAVISQKPSRDICQRGTSLTIQCQVDSQVTMMFWYRQQPGQSLTLIATANQGSEATYESGFVIDKFPISRPNLTFSTLTVSNMSPEDSSIYLCSVNPAGQPSQYFGPGTRLLVL.

CDR3 sequence reads: CASSYEGETAEQFF. Written as DNA, the CDR3 is TGTGCCAGCAGCTATGAGGGAGAAACTGCTGAGCAGTTCTTC. The V gene is TRBV7-3, the J gene TRBJ2-1, with D possibly being TRBD2 (5 bases). The germline V and J ends were trimmed by 4 bases and 9 bases, with 16 bases remaining between them. The CDR3 runs to 14 residues. Germline V gene lookup returns CDR1 SGHTA and CDR2 FQGTGA.

This chain connects TRBV29-1 to TRBJ2-3; 9 nucleotides match TRBD1. Germline V gene data show CDR1 as SQVTM and CDR2 as ANQGSEA. This CDR3 region has 14 residues. Trimming removed 8 bases from V and 2 bases from J; junction bases left unmatched: 8. DNA of the CDR3: TGCAGCTCTACGACAGGGGGGACCACAGATACGCAGTATTTT. It is translated as CSSTTGGTTDTQYF.

The genes are TRBV4-1 and TRBJ1-2; possible D gene TRBD1, 5 bases. This CDR3 has 15 amino acids. CDR1 is MGHRA, CDR2 YSYEKL, per germline. Trimming took off 4 bases at V and 3 bases at J, with 15 bases between the two ends. The CDR3: CASSLQAGNHYGYTF. CDR3 bases: TGCGCCAGCAGCCTCCAGGCAGGGAACCACTATGGCTACACCTTC.

The rearrangement joins TRBV7-8 to TRBJ1-1, with D tentatively TRBD1 (6 bases). Trimming cost V 2 bases and J 2 bases, with 12 bases left between them. Germline V gives CDR1 SGHVS, CDR2 FQNEAQ. The CDR3 covers 15 residues. The CDR3 DNA reads TGTGCCAGCAGCTTACAGGGGTCCCTCAACACTGAAGCTTTCTTT. It encodes CASSLQGSLNTEAFF.